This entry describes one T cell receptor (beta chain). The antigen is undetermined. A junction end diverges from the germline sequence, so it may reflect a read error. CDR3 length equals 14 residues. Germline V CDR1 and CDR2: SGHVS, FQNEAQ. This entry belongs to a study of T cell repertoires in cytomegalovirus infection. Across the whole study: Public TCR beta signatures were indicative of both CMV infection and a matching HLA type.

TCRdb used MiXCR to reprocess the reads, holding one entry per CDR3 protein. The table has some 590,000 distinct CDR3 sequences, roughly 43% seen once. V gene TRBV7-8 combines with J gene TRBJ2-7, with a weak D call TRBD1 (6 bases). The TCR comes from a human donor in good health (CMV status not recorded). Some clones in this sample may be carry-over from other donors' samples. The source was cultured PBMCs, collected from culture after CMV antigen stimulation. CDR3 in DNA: TGTGCCAGCAGCGTAGCTGGGACAAACTACGAGCAGTACTTC. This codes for CASSVAGTNYEQYF.